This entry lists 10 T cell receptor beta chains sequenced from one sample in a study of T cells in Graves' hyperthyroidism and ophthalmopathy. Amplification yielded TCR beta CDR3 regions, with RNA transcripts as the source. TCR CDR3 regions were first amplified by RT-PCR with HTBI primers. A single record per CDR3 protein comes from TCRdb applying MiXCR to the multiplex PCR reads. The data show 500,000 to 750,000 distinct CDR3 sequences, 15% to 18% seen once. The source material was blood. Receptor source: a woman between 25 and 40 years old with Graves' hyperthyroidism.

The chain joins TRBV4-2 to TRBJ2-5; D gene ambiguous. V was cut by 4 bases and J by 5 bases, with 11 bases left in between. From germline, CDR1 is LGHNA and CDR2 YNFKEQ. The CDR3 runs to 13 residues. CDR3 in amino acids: CASSPRKWETQYF. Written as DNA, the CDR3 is TGTGCCAGCAGCCCCAGAAAATGGGAGACCCAGTACTTC.

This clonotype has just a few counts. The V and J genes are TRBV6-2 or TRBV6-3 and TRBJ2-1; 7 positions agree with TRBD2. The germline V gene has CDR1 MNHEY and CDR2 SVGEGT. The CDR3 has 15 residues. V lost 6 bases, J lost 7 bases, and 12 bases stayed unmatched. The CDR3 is CASSPTQSGTNEQFF. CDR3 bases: TGTGCCAGCAGCCCGACTCAGAGCGGGACGAATGAGCAGTTCTTC.

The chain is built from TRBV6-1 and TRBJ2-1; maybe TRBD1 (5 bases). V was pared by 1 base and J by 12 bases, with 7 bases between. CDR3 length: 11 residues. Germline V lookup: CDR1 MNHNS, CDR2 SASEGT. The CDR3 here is CASSEVDRQFF. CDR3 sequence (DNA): TGTGCCAGCAGTGAAGTAGACAGGCAGTTCTTC.

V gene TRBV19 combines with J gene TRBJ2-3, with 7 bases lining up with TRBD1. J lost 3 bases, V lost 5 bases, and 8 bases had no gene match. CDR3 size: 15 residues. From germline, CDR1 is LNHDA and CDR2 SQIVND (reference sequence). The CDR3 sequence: CASSPRTGQTDTQYF. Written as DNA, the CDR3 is TGTGCCAGTAGTCCCCGGACAGGCCAGACAGATACGCAGTATTTT.

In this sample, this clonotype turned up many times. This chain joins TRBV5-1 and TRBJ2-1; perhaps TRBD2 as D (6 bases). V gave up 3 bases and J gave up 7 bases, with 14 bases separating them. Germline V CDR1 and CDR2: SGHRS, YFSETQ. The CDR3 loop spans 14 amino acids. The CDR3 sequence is CASSSAGWGNEQFF. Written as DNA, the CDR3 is TGCGCCAGCAGCTCGGCGGGATGGGGGAATGAGCAGTTCTTC.

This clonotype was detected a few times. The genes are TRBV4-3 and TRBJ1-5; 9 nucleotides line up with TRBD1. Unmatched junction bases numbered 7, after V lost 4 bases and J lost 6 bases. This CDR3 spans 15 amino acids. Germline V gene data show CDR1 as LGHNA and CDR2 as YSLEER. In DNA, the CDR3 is TGCGCCAGCAGCCGGGTACAGGGGGCAGGTCAGCCCCAGCATTTT. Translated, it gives CASSRVQGAGQPQHF.

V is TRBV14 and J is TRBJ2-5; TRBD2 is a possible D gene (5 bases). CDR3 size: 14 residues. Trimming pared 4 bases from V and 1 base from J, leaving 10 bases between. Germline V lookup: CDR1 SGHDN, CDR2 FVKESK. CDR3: CASSRARAQETQYF. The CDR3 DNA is TGTGCCAGCAGCCGAGCGAGGGCCCAAGAGACCCAGTACTTC.

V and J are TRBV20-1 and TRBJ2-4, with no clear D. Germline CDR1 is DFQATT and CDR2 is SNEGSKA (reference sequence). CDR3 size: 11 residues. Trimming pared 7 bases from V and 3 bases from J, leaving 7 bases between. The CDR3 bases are TGCAGTGTTTTGGTCAAAAACATTCAGTACTTC. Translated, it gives CSVLVKNIQYF.

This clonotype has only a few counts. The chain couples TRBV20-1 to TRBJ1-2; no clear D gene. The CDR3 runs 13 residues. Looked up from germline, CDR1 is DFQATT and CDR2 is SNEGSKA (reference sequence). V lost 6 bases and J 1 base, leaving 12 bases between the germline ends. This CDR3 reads CSAQPGFNYGYTF. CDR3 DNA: TGCAGTGCCCAGCCGGGGTTTAACTATGGCTACACCTTC.

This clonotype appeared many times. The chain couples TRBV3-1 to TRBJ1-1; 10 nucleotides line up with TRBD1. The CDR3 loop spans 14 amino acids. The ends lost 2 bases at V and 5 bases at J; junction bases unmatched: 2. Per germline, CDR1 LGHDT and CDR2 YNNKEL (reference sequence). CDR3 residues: CASSQRDRGTEAFF. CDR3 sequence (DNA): TGTGCCAGCAGCCAAAGGGACAGGGGTACTGAAGCTTTCTTT.